The 27 T cell receptor beta chains given below trace back to one sample, sequenced in a study of blood T cell repertoires in COVID-19. The repertoire was sequenced with immunoSEQ multiplex PCR; TCRdb's copy has only in-frame clones and lacks some. In the table there are a few hundred thousand clones, over 80% of which are singletons. Sequenced sample: peripheral blood. The receptors stem from a woman aged 70 to 79 with COVID-19, enrolled during active disease.

The rearrangement uses TRBV3-1 (or the pseudogene TRBV3-2) and TRBJ2-3, with TRBD2 matching 11 bases. Germline CDR1 and CDR2: LGHDT and YNNKEL (reference sequence). Trimming took 6 bases from V and 0 from J; bases not matched to a gene: 2. This CDR3 is built from 15 residues. The CDR3 is CASSPSGRSTDTQYF. CDR3 bases: TGTGCCAGCAGTCCTAGCGGGAGGAGCACAGATACGCAGTATTTT.

V and J are TRBV30 and TRBJ1-2; TRBD1 aligns across 7 bases. The CDR3 runs 13 residues. Germline trimming cut 3 bases from V and 5 bases from J; bases unmatched to any gene: 6. Germline lookup yields CDR1 GTSNPN and CDR2 SVGIG (reference sequence). This chain's CDR3 is CAWRSPGGYGYTF. Here the CDR3 DNA reads TGTGCCTGGAGGTCCCCAGGGGGGTATGGCTACACCTTC.

The chain links TRBV23-1 to TRBJ1-2, with D perhaps matching TRBD1 (6 bases). TRBV23-1 qualifies as an ORF whose function is uncertain. This CDR3 region has 18 residues. The V end lost 2 bases, the J end lost 0 bases, and 19 bases lay between the germline ends. CDR3 sequence reads: CASSQPPGHPAANYGYTF. DNA of the CDR3: TGCGCCAGCAGTCAACCACCGGGACACCCGGCCGCTAACTATGGCTACACCTTC.

The V and J genes are TRBV12-1 and TRBJ1-5. TRBV12-1 is recorded as a pseudogene. This CDR3 has 14 residues. Here the CDR3 DNA reads TGTGCCAGCAGCTTCCCCGGGTGTTGCCAGCCCCAGCATTTT. Translated: CASSFPGCCQPQHF.

The gene calls are TRBV18 and TRBJ1-1; possibly TRBD1 for D (5 bases). The V end was cut by 0 bases, the J end by 12 bases, with 14 bases between. This CDR3 spans 13 amino acids. Germline values: CDR1 KGHSH, CDR2 LQKENI. CDR3 region: CASSPPTGDGTFF. The CDR3 DNA follows: TGTGCCAGCTCACCACCAACAGGAGATGGAACTTTCTTT.

This clone was detected only once. DNA of the CDR3: TGTGCCAGCTCACCACGCGGCGCAACTAATGAAAAACTGTTTTTT. Translation: CASSPRGATNEKLFF. The chain recombines TRBV18 with TRBJ1-4, with no clear D. CDR3 length equals 15 residues. Germline CDR1 reads KGHSH; CDR2 reads LQKENI. V gave up 1 base and J gave up 0 bases, with 6 bases separating them.

This chain uses TRBV5-4 with TRBJ2-1; 8 positions match TRBD2. Losses at the gene ends were 0 bases for V and 2 bases for J; bases not matched to a gene: 16. The CDR3 runs to 20 residues. CDR1 and CDR2 from the germline V gene are SGHNT and YYREEE (reference sequence). The CDR3 protein is CASSLAGGGPTRGAYNEQFF. Here the CDR3 DNA reads TGTGCCAGCAGCTTGGCCGGTGGAGGCCCTACGCGGGGGGCCTACAATGAGCAGTTCTTC.

The rearrangement joins TRBV30 to TRBJ1-1; D gene uncertain. CDR1 is GTSNPN, CDR2 SVGIG, per germline (reference sequence). The CDR3 extends over 13 amino acids. Trimming pared 0 bases from V and 1 base from J, leaving 6 bases between. The CDR3 nucleotides are TGTGCCTGGAGTGTGGCACGGAACACTGAAGCTTTCTTT. It encodes CAWSVARNTEAFF.

The chain uses TRBV5-1 and TRBJ2-1; 7 positions agree with TRBD2. There are 15 residues in the CDR3. From germline, CDR1 is SGHRS and CDR2 YFSETQ. Unmatched junction bases numbered 13, after V lost 5 bases and J lost 8 bases. This CDR3 is CASSLMTSNQDEQFF. DNA for the CDR3: TGCGCCAGCAGTTTGATGACTAGCAATCAGGATGAGCAGTTCTTC. Full variable domain (missing parts from reference TRBV5-1 and TRBJ2-1): KAGVTQTPRYLIKTRGQQVTLSCSPISGHRSVSWYQQTPGQGLQFLFEYFSETQRNKGNFPGRFSGRQFSNSRSEMNVSTLELGDSALYLCASSLMTSNQDEQFFGPGTRLTVL.

CDR3 loop: CASSEAGGPYQPQHF. CDR3 bases: TGTGCCAGCAGTGAAGCCGGGGGGCCTTATCAGCCCCAGCATTTT. This chain uses TRBV2 with TRBJ1-5; weak D call: TRBD1 (6 bases). CDR3 length equals 15 residues. Germline CDR1 reads SNHLY; CDR2 reads FYNNEI. V lost 0 bases and J 5 bases, leaving 11 bases between the germline ends.

The chain employs TRBV30 and TRBJ2-5, with 8 bases aligning to TRBD1. Germline assignment: CDR1 GTSNPN and CDR2 SVGIG (reference sequence). V gave up 1 base and J gave up 6 bases; unmatched junction bases: 4. The CDR3 length is 13 residues. CDR3 nucleotides: TGTGCCTGGAGTGAACAGGGGGATAAGACCCAGTACTTC. It yields the protein CAWSEQGDKTQYF.

The chain has TRBV4-1 and TRBJ1-1, with D hard to call. Trimming shortened V by 1 base and J by 1 base, and 7 bases separated the two germline ends. The CDR3 sequence is 14 residues long. Germline V gene sequence: CDR1 MGHRA, CDR2 YSYEKL. The CDR3 is CASSQVQRNTEAFF. For the CDR3, the DNA is TGCGCCAGCAGCCAAGTACAGAGGAACACTGAAGCTTTCTTT.

V and J are TRBV30 and TRBJ1-6; D gene uncertain. CDR1 and CDR2 from the germline V gene are GTSNPN and SVGIG (reference sequence). V was shortened by 4 bases and J by 11 bases, with 12 bases between the two germline ends. The CDR3 has 12 amino acids. CDR3 DNA sequence: TGTGCCTGGACCCCTGGCCGAACACCCCTCCACTTT. This sequence encodes CAWTPGRTPLHF. Looking up the rest from reference TRBV30 and TRBJ1-6 gives the full variable domain: SQTIHQWPATLVQPVGSPLSLECTVEGTSNPNLYWYRQAAGRGLQLLFYSVGIGQISSEVPQNLSASRPQDRQFILSSKKLLLSDSGFYLCAWTPGRTPLHFGNGTRLTVT.

J is TRBJ2-2 and V is TRBV4-3; 14 bases line up with TRBD2. This CDR3 is 17 amino acids long. From germline, CDR1 is LGHNA and CDR2 YSLEER. V dropped 0 bases and J dropped 6; count of bases not matched to a gene: 3. This chain's CDR3 is CASSQEGLAGEAGELFF. CDR3 in DNA: TGCGCCAGCAGCCAAGAGGGACTAGCGGGAGAGGCCGGGGAGCTGTTTTTT.

The chain couples TRBV24-1 to TRBJ2-5, with TRBD1 matching 9 bases. Germline trimming cut 0 bases from V and 2 bases from J; bases unmatched to any gene: 6. The CDR3 runs to 17 residues. The germline V gene has CDR1 KGHDR and CDR2 SFDVKD. The CDR3 is CATSDLGTGKGQETQYF. CDR3 nucleotide sequence: TGTGCCACCAGTGATTTGGGGACAGGGAAAGGTCAAGAGACCCAGTACTTC.

V is TRBV4-2 and J is TRBJ1-4; no reliable D call. The ends were cut back, 4 bases at V and 4 bases at J, with 10 bases in the middle. The CDR3 covers 14 residues. Germline CDR1 LGHNA, CDR2 YNFKEQ. The CDR3 protein is CASSPLTSNEKLFF. The CDR3 nucleotides are TGTGCCAGCAGCCCGCTGACTAGTAATGAAAAACTGTTTTTT.

The chain combines TRBV28 with TRBJ2-3; the D gene is possibly TRBD1 (6 bases). CDR3 length equals 13 residues. Germline CDR1 reads MDHEN; CDR2 reads SYDVKM. Trimming took off 6 bases at V and 4 bases at J, with 11 bases between the two ends. The CDR3 DNA is TGTGCCAGCAGGACACAGGGCCCAGATACGCAGTATTTT. It translates to CASRTQGPDTQYF.

CDR3 sequence: CASSRRRGYNEKLFF. Here the CDR3 DNA reads TGTGCCAGCAGCCGAAGACGGGGATATAATGAAAAACTGTTTTTT. V gene TRBV14 combines with J gene TRBJ1-4, with unresolved D. This CDR3 is built from 15 residues. Between the trimmed V and J ends, which lost 4 bases and 4 bases, there was a span of 13 bases. The germline V gene has CDR1 SGHDN and CDR2 FVKESK.

V gene TRBV25-1 combines with J gene TRBJ1-5; no definite D call. The ends were cut back, 5 bases at V and 2 bases at J, with 10 bases in the middle. The V gene's germline CDR1 is MGHDK and CDR2 SYGVNS. This CDR3 contains 14 residues. The CDR3 nucleotides are TGTGCCAGCAGTCCCGGGAGGGGCAATCAGCCCCAGCATTTT. Its translation is CASSPGRGNQPQHF. Drawing the rest from reference TRBV25-1 and TRBJ1-5, the complete variable domain is EADIYQTPRYLVIGTGKKITLECSQTMGHDKMYWYQQDPGMELHLIHYSYGVNSTEKGDLSSESTVSRIRTEHFPLTLESARPSHTSQYLCASSPGRGNQPQHFGDGTRLSIL.

This chain joins TRBV3-1 (or the pseudogene TRBV3-2) and TRBJ1-4, with D perhaps matching TRBD1 (5 bases). Germline V gene sequence: CDR1 LGHDT, CDR2 YNNKEL (reference sequence). V was pared by 4 bases and J by 7 bases, with 13 bases between. This CDR3 region has 14 residues. DNA for the CDR3: TGTGCCAGCAGCCCGGGGAGGGGATTTGAAAAACTGTTTTTT. Translated: CASSPGRGFEKLFF.

This clone appeared once. This chain connects TRBV6-5 to TRBJ1-1; D uncertain. The length of the CDR3 is 13 residues. Germline assignment: CDR1 MNHEY and CDR2 SVGAGI. Deletions cut 7 bases from V and 1 base from J, with 10 bases between. This CDR3 is CASKRAENTEAFF. DNA of the CDR3: TGTGCCAGCAAGAGGGCCGAGAACACTGAAGCTTTCTTT.

This clone occurred a few times. The rearrangement joins TRBV10-3 to TRBJ1-3, with D possibly being TRBD1 (6 bases). V was trimmed by 10 bases and J by 4 bases, leaving 14 bases between them. This CDR3 spans 13 amino acids. CDR1 is ENHRY, CDR2 SYGVKD, per germline. CDR3 loop: CATLEGQGNTIYF. The CDR3 region has the DNA TGTGCCACCCTAGAGGGACAAGGAAACACCATATATTTT.

V is TRBV6-5 and J is TRBJ2-3, with 7 bases identical to TRBD2. The CDR3 length is 15 residues. Germline-derived CDR1 and CDR2 are MNHEY and SVGAGI. Unmatched junction bases numbered 11, after V lost 5 bases and J lost 6 bases. CDR3 protein: CASSPPGGRTDTQYF. The CDR3 DNA sequence: TGTGCCAGCAGTCCCCCAGGCGGGAGAACGGATACGCAGTATTTT.

This clone was seen once. This chain joins TRBV5-5 and TRBJ2-1; 12 bases line up with TRBD2. Trimming removed 1 base from V and 5 bases from J; junction bases left unmatched: 4. Germline CDR1 reads SGHKS; CDR2 reads YYEKEE (reference sequence). The CDR3 contains 16 residues. The CDR3 DNA follows: TGTGCCAGCAGCTTGACGACTAGCGGGAGAGACAATGAGCAGTTCTTC. Its translation: CASSLTTSGRDNEQFF.

The chain employs TRBV15 and TRBJ1-1; a weak D match, TRBD1 (6 bases). The CDR3 sequence is 15 residues long. V dropped 1 base and J dropped 1 base, with 10 bases sitting between them. CDR1 and CDR2 (germline): LNHNV, YYDKDF (reference sequence). The chain's CDR3 is CATSRVQTGNTEAFF. CDR3 bases: TGTGCCACCAGCAGAGTTCAGACAGGGAACACTGAAGCTTTCTTT. The full variable domain, rest sourced from reference TRBV15 and TRBJ1-1, is DAMVIQNPRYQVTQFGKPVTLSCSQTLNHNVMYWYQQKSSQAPKLLFHYYDKDFNNEADTPDNFQSRRPNTSFCFLDIRSPGLGDTAMYLCATSRVQTGNTEAFFGQGTRLTVV.

The chain joins TRBV28 to TRBJ2-4; TRBD1 might be the D (6 bases). The CDR3 spans 17 residues. Germline V lookup: CDR1 MDHEN, CDR2 SYDVKM. Trimming shortened V by 4 bases and J by 4 bases, and 20 bases separated the two germline ends. CDR3 coding DNA: TGTGCCAGCAGTTATGACTACAGGGCGGTACCGAAAAACATTCAGTACTTC. Its translation is CASSYDYRAVPKNIQYF.

The chain has TRBV10-3 and TRBJ1-4, with D perhaps matching TRBD1 (5 bases). V gave up 5 bases and J gave up 2 bases, with 18 bases separating them. Germline CDR1 ENHRY, CDR2 SYGVKD. This CDR3 has 17 residues. CDR3 protein: CAISPAPGGATNEKLFF. The CDR3 DNA follows: TGTGCCATCAGTCCCGCACCCGGCGGGGCTACTAATGAAAAACTGTTTTTT.